The 23 T cell receptor beta chains below were found in one sample sequenced in a study of control samples from healthy donors and cancer patients. Clones were read by immunoSEQ multiplex PCR, and TCRdb kept only the in-frame ones, dropping some. The data show about 120,000 clones, with approximately 93% seen just once and roughly 2.7% held by the top ten. Sequences were obtained from blood. The receptors were sampled from a man aged 25-40 years in good health.

This chain connects TRBV24-1 to TRBJ2-3; 13 bases are a match to TRBD2. The trim removed 4 bases at V and 3 bases at J, leaving 3 bases unmatched. CDR1 is KGHDR, CDR2 SFDVKD, per germline. CDR3 size: 16 residues. DNA of the CDR3: TGTGCCACCAGTGAAGGACTAGCGGGGGTGACAGATACGCAGTATTTT. It specifies CATSEGLAGVTDTQYF.

This chain uses TRBV6-5 with TRBJ1-2, with TRBD1 matching 7 bases. V lost 5 bases and J lost 3; bases outside the gene matches: 9. This CDR3 region has 15 residues. Germline-derived CDR1 and CDR2 are MNHEY and SVGAGI. The CDR3 protein is CASSPRQGGYYGYTF. CDR3 nucleotides: TGTGCCAGCAGTCCCCGCCAAGGGGGCTACTATGGCTACACCTTC.

The chain carries TRBV7-8 and TRBJ1-5, with D tentatively TRBD1 (5 bases). From germline, CDR1 is SGHVS and CDR2 FQNEAQ. The CDR3 has 17 residues. V was pared by 0 bases and J by 0 bases, with 12 bases between. The CDR3 protein is CASSLAQRGNSNQPQHF. DNA for the CDR3: TGTGCCAGCAGCTTAGCGCAGAGGGGAAATAGCAATCAGCCCCAGCATTTT. The full variable domain, with the rest looked up from reference TRBV7-8 and TRBJ1-5, is GAGVSQSPRYKVAKRGQDVALRCDPISGHVSLFWYQQALGQGPEFLTYFQNEAQLDKSGLPSDRFFAERPEGSVSTLKIQRTQQEDSAVYLCASSLAQRGNSNQPQHFGDGTRLSIL.

This rearrangement joins TRBV6-1 to TRBJ1-3; 9 positions agree with TRBD1. This CDR3 spans 16 amino acids. After removal of 2 bases from V and 8 bases from J, the junction contained 10 bases not matched to a gene. CDR1 and CDR2 from the germline V gene are MNHNS and SASEGT. The CDR3 nucleotides read TGTGCCAGCAGTGAATATCGGGGACAGGGACGGCACACCATATATTTT. Encoded protein: CASSEYRGQGRHTIYF.

The chain couples TRBV6-6 to TRBJ2-7; 12 nucleotides match TRBD2. In germline, CDR1 is MNHNY, CDR2 SVGAGI (reference sequence). With 6 bases clipped from V and 3 bases from J, the junction kept 3 bases outside the gene matches. There are 14 residues in the CDR3. The CDR3: CASSGLAGHYEQYV. Written as DNA, the CDR3 is TGTGCCAGCAGCGGACTAGCGGGGCACTACGAGCAGTACGTC.

The V and J genes are TRBV5-4 and TRBJ2-1, with TRBD2 identical over 8 bases. The CDR3 loop spans 14 amino acids. CDR1 and CDR2 from the germline V gene are SGHNT and YYREEE (reference sequence). The V and J ends lost 0 bases and 8 bases, in that order; junction bases with no gene match: 4. The CDR3 loop reads CASSLAGTRDEQFF. CDR3 nucleotides: TGTGCCAGCAGCTTGGCCGGGACTAGGGATGAGCAGTTCTTC. The whole variable domain, remainder taken from reference TRBV5-4 and TRBJ2-1, is ETGVTQSPTHLIKTRGQQVTLRCSSQSGHNTVSWYQQALGQGPQFIFQYYREEENGRGNFPPRFSGLQFPNYSSELNVNALELDDSALYLCASSLAGTRDEQFFGPGTRLTVL.

V gene TRBV5-4 combines with J gene TRBJ1-1; TRBD1 agrees at 7 bases. Germline V gene data show CDR1 as SGHNT and CDR2 as YYREEE (reference sequence). The CDR3 runs 13 residues. Germline trimming cut 4 bases from V and 7 bases from J; bases unmatched to any gene: 7. This chain's CDR3 is CASSPGTENEAFF. CDR3 DNA: TGTGCCAGCAGCCCCGGGACAGAAAATGAAGCTTTCTTT.

The V call is TRBV13, the J call TRBJ2-2; D is undetermined. The V end lost 5 bases, the J end lost 1 base, and 8 bases lay between the germline ends. CDR1 and CDR2 (germline): PRHDT, FYEKMQ (reference sequence). The CDR3 totals 14 residues. The DNA for the CDR3 is TGTGCCAGCAGCCTACCTAGGAACACCGGGGAGCTGTTTTTT. Translating gives CASSLPRNTGELFF.

This clone was observed a single time. The rearrangement uses TRBV5-1 and TRBJ2-3; D is ambiguous. V was shortened by 0 bases and J by 0 bases, with 5 bases between the two germline ends. The germline V gene encodes CDR1 SGHRS and CDR2 YFSETQ. The CDR3 runs to 14 residues. For the CDR3, the DNA is TGCGCCAGCAGCTTGGCCAGTAGCACAGATACGCAGTATTTT. Its protein is CASSLASSTDTQYF.

For the CDR3, the DNA is TGTGCCAGTAGTTCCCTGATGAACACTGAAGCTTTCTTT. This sequence encodes CASSSLMNTEAFF. This sequence joins TRBV19 and TRBJ1-1; unclear D gene. Per the germline V gene, CDR1 is LNHDA and CDR2 is SQIVND (reference sequence). V was shortened by 5 bases and J by 0 bases, with 7 bases between the two germline ends. CDR3 length: 13 residues.

V and J are TRBV27 and TRBJ2-7; D unclear. Germline CDR1 MNHEY, CDR2 SMNVEV (reference sequence). Trimming took 0 bases from V and 4 from J, leaving 19 bases between them. CDR3 length equals 17 residues. The CDR3 is CASSLSHSTLLFYEQYV. CDR3 nucleotides: TGTGCCAGCAGTTTATCACACTCGACACTCCTATTTTACGAGCAGTACGTC.

The V call is TRBV12-5, the J call TRBJ1-1; a weak D match, TRBD1 (5 bases). This CDR3 spans 11 amino acids. V was shortened by 7 bases and J by 8 bases, with 11 bases between the two germline ends. CDR1 and CDR2 from the germline V gene are LGHNT and FRNRAP. The CDR3 region has the DNA TGTGCTAGTGCCATCGGGACGGAAGCTTTCTTT. Translating gives CASAIGTEAFF.

The CDR3, as DNA: TGTGCCAGCAGTCGAGACAGCGGGGACCCAGAGGGCTACACCTTC. Protein sequence: CASSRDSGDPEGYTF. The chain uses TRBV6-6 and TRBJ1-2, with D possibly matching TRBD1 (5 bases). V shed 5 bases and J shed 8 bases, with 21 bases lying between them. The CDR3 sequence is 15 residues long. Per the germline V gene, CDR1 is MNHNY and CDR2 is SVGAGI (reference sequence).

J is TRBJ1-3 and V is TRBV6-6; D ambiguous. The CDR3 is made up of 11 amino acids. Trimming pared 5 bases from V and 4 bases from J, leaving 3 bases between. CDR1 is MNHNY, CDR2 SVGAGI, per germline (reference sequence). In nucleotides, the CDR3 is TGTGCCAGCAGTATCGGAAACACCATATATTTT. Translated: CASSIGNTIYF.

The chain couples TRBV3-1 (or the pseudogene TRBV3-2) to TRBJ1-2; D unresolved. CDR1 and CDR2 from the germline V gene are LGHDT and YNNKEL (reference sequence). The CDR3 runs to 14 residues. V shed 4 bases and J shed 0 bases, with 9 bases lying between them. CDR3 sequence: CASSLNGPNYGYTF. As DNA, the CDR3 is TGTGCCAGCAGCCTCAACGGGCCTAACTATGGCTACACCTTC.

This chain joins TRBV2 and TRBJ1-5, with TRBD1 identical over 7 bases. V lost 4 bases and J lost 6; bases outside the gene matches: 9. Germline CDR1 is SNHLY and CDR2 is FYNNEI. The CDR3 extends over 15 amino acids. The CDR3 reads CASSGYQGEFQPQHF. In nucleotides, the CDR3 is TGTGCCAGCAGTGGATACCAGGGGGAATTTCAGCCCCAGCATTTT.

The chain couples TRBV11-1 to TRBJ1-2; D might be TRBD1 (5 bases). Trimming cost V 8 bases and J 4 bases, with 14 bases left between them. The CDR3 loop spans 13 amino acids. Germline V gene sequence: CDR1 SGHAT, CDR2 FQDESV (reference sequence). The CDR3 nucleotides read TGTGCCAGCGGGTCAGGGAGGCTCTATGGCTACACCTTC. Translating it yields CASGSGRLYGYTF.

The chain recombines TRBV6-5 with TRBJ2-5; D is unresolved. Germline V gene lookup returns CDR1 MNHEY and CDR2 SVGAGI. The CDR3 covers 10 residues. The V end lost 6 bases, the J end lost 13 bases, and 12 bases lay between the germline ends. DNA for the CDR3: TGTGCCAGCAGCGGATCCAGTTGGTACTTC. It is translated as CASSGSSWYF.

The rearrangement uses TRBV6-6 and TRBJ1-5; D unresolved. CDR3 length: 14 amino acids. CDR1 is MNHNY and CDR2 is SVGAGI in the germline V gene (reference sequence). V was trimmed by 2 bases and J by 0 bases, leaving 5 bases between them. The CDR3 loop is CASSYGDSNQPQHF. In DNA form, the CDR3 reads TGTGCCAGCAGTTACGGGGATAGCAATCAGCCCCAGCATTTT.

V gene TRBV27 combines with J gene TRBJ2-2; D is possibly TRBD2 (6 bases). Germline V gene lookup returns CDR1 MNHEY and CDR2 SMNVEV (reference sequence). This CDR3 region has 14 residues. The V end was cut by 6 bases, the J end by 6 bases, with 14 bases between. CDR3 loop: CASSPPGLPGELFF. CDR3 nucleotide sequence: TGTGCCAGCAGCCCCCCGGGACTCCCCGGGGAGCTGTTTTTT.

V gene TRBV2 combines with J gene TRBJ2-3; either TRBD1 or TRBD2 may fit D (5 bases each). The germline V gene encodes CDR1 SNHLY and CDR2 FYNNEI. This CDR3 is 15 amino acids long. Trimming shortened V by 7 bases and J by 2 bases, and 16 bases separated the two germline ends. Written as DNA, the CDR3 is TGTGCCAGCATGGGGTCAGGGAGATTCACAGATACGCAGTATTTT. Protein product: CASMGSGRFTDTQYF. Filled out from reference TRBV2 and TRBJ2-3, the complete variable domain reads EPEVTQTPSHQVTQMGQEVILRCVPISNHLYFYWYRQILGQKVEFLVSFYNNEISEKSEIFDDQFSVERPDGSNFTLKIRSTKLEDSAMYFCASMGSGRFTDTQYFGPGTRLTVL.

V gene TRBV7-3 combines with J gene TRBJ1-2; weak D call: TRBD1 (5 bases). The CDR3 has 15 residues. Deletions cut 0 bases from V and 8 bases from J, with 16 bases between. CDR1 is SGHTA, CDR2 FQGTGA, per germline. The CDR3 sequence is CASSLTKAEGAGYTF. CDR3 bases: TGTGCCAGCAGCTTAACTAAGGCTGAAGGGGCGGGCTACACCTTC.

This clone came up once. J is TRBJ2-5 and V is TRBV11-2; D perhaps matches TRBD2 (6 bases). Germline CDR1 is SGHAT and CDR2 is FQNNGV. V dropped 4 bases and J dropped 13 bases, with 19 bases sitting between them. The CDR3 runs 13 residues. CDR3 nucleotide sequence: TGTGCCAGCAGCTCCATCGGGGCGGGAACGACGTACTTC. This gives the protein CASSSIGAGTTYF. Complete variable domain (other parts from reference TRBV11-2 and TRBJ2-5): EAGVAQSPRYKIIEKRQSVAFWCNPISGHATLYWYQQILGQGPKLLIQFQNNGVVDDSQLPKDRFSAERLKGVDSTLKIQPAKLEDSAVYLCASSSIGAGTTYFGPGTRLLVL.